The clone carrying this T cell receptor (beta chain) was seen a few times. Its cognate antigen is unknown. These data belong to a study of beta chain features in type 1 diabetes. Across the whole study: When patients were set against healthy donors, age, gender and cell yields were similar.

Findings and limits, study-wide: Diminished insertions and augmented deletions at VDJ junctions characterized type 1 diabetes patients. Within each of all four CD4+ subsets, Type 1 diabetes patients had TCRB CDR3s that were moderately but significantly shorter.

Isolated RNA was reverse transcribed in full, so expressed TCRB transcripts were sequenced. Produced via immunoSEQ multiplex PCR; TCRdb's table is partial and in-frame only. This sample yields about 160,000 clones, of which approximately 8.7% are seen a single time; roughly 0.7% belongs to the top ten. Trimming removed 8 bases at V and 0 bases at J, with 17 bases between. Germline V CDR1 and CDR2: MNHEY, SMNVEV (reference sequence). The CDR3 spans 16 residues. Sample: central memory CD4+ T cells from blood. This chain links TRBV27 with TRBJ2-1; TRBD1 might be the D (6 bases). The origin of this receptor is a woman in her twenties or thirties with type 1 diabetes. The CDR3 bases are TGTGCCAGCTCGGAGTGGTTGGGGGCCTCCTACAATGAGCAGTTCTTC. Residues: CASSEWLGASYNEQFF.